This is a list of T cell receptor beta chains from one sample in a study of T cell repertoires in cytomegalovirus infection. TCRdb redid the calling of the reads with MiXCR, one entry per CDR3 protein. This repertoire shows some 300,000 distinct CDR3 sequences, 17% found once; its top ten account for about 11%. Sequencing was performed on PBMCs. The receptors come from a human donor in good health (CMV status not recorded). Some clones in this sample may be carry-over from other donors' samples. Each CDR3 is given with its conserved first and last residue. Each record gives: V gene, D gene, J gene, clone size, CDR3 protein, CDR3 DNA. D genes are given only for firm matches. Part of the rows lack a size; the others show once, few, many or a class for expanded clones.

TRBV7-2,TRBD2,TRBJ2-5,few,CASSRAGGGQRQETQYF,TGTGCCAGCAGCCGGGCCGGGGGGGGCCAGAGGCAAGAGACCCAGTACTTC
TRBV20-1,TRBD2,TRBJ2-1,few,CSARTPKRGGLYNEQFF,TGCAGTGCTAGAACGCCGAAGCGGGGGGGCCTCTACAATGAGCAGTTCTTC
TRBV6-1,.,TRBJ2-7,few,CASIPQLAPAPYEQYF,TGTGCCAGCATCCCTCAACTAGCACCCGCGCCCTACGAGCAGTACTTC
TRBV28,.,TRBJ1-5,few,CASSLYQLSNQPQHF,TGTGCCAGCAGTTTATACCAGTTAAGCAATCAGCCCCAGCATTTT
TRBV7-8,TRBD1,TRBJ2-7,few,CASSLTGQGGEQYF,TGTGCCAGCAGCTTGACTGGACAGGGGGGCGAGCAGTACTTC
TRBV12-3/TRBV12-4,.,TRBJ2-2,many,CASSLGVGGELFF,TGTGCCAGCAGTTTAGGTGTAGGGGGGGAGCTGTTTTTT
TRBV2,.,TRBJ2-1,.,CASSGLVGNEQFF,TGTGCCAGCAGTGGACTAGTAGGGAATGAGCAGTTCTTC
TRBV7-6,TRBD2,TRBJ2-3,many,CASSLVAGSSTDTQYF,TGTGCCAGCAGCTTAGTAGCGGGCTCTAGCACAGATACGCAGTATTTT
TRBV7-2,.,TRBJ1-1,many,CASSLGYRDLGTEAFF,TGTGCCAGCAGCTTAGGATACAGGGATTTGGGCACTGAAGCTTTCTTT
TRBV7-3,.,TRBJ2-1,many,CASSTGAYNEQFF,TGTGCCAGCAGTACGGGGGCCTACAATGAGCAGTTCTTC
TRBV7-2,.,TRBJ2-5,many,CASSFQDGGQETQYF,TGTGCCAGCAGCTTCCAGGACGGTGGACAAGAGACCCAGTACTTC
TRBV12-3/TRBV12-4,.,TRBJ1-4,few,CASSFASRPEKLFF,TGTGCCAGCAGTTTTGCCAGCCGCCCTGAAAAACTGTTTTTT
TRBV7-2,TRBD1,TRBJ1-1,many,CASSWNRGVGTEAFF,TGTGCCAGCAGCTGGAACAGGGGAGTAGGCACTGAAGCTTTCTTT
TRBV20-1,.,TRBJ2-3,.,CSAIRGLTDTQYF,TGCAGTGCAATTAGAGGGCTCACAGATACGCAGTATTTT
TRBV7-3,TRBD1,TRBJ1-1,.,CASSVGGTVNTEAFF,TGTGCCAGCAGCGTCGGGGGGACAGTCAACACTGAAGCTTTCTTT
TRBV5-4,.,TRBJ1-3,.,CASSVQTGSGNTIYF,TGTGCCAGCAGCGTACAAACAGGCTCTGGAAACACCATATATTTT
TRBV6-1,TRBD1,TRBJ2-3,many,CASKGQLSTDTQYF,TGTGCCAGCAAGGGACAGCTTAGCACAGATACGCAGTATTTT
TRBV12-3/TRBV12-4,.,TRBJ2-3,many,CASSSYRATSTDTQYF,TGTGCCAGCAGTTCCTACCGGGCTACTAGCACAGATACGCAGTATTTT
TRBV24-1,.,TRBJ1-1,.,CATRHSAGDMNTEAFF,TGTGCCACCAGACATTCGGCAGGGGACATGAACACTGAAGCTTTCTTT
TRBV5-4,.,TRBJ1-2,few,CASSLGTVNYGYTF,TGTGCCAGCAGCTTGGGGACGGTTAACTATGGCTACACCTTC
TRBV5-1,.,TRBJ1-5,.,CATLLPRAQTRGSNQPQHF,TGCGCCACCCTCCTACCGCGGGCGCAGACCCGGGGTAGCAATCAGCCCCAGCATTTT
TRBV7-2,.,TRBJ2-1,many,CASSFVVLNEQFF,TGTGCCAGCAGCTTCGTTGTGTTGAATGAGCAGTTCTTC
TRBV6-5,TRBD2,TRBJ2-3,.,CASRQLAGRDTDTQYF,TGTGCCAGCAGGCAACTAGCGGGGAGGGACACAGATACGCAGTATTTT
TRBV6-2/TRBV6-3,.,TRBJ2-7,many,CASRATSTYEQYF,TGTGCCAGCAGGGCAACATCGACCTACGAGCAGTACTTC
TRBV7-6,.,TRBJ2-1,few,CASSLVWQATGSNEQFF,TGTGCCAGCAGCTTAGTTTGGCAGGCAACGGGGTCCAATGAGCAGTTCTTC
TRBV11-2,.,TRBJ1-6,few,CASSFQGASPLHF,TGTGCCAGCAGCTTCCAGGGCGCTTCACCCCTCCACTTT
TRBV7-2,.,TRBJ2-4,many,CASSLGQGAPLAKNIQYF,TGTGCCAGCAGCTTAGGGCAGGGAGCCCCTTTAGCCAAAAACATTCAGTACTTC
TRBV7-9,TRBD1,TRBJ1-1,few,CASSLTDRGPEAFF,TGTGCCAGCAGCTTAACCGACAGGGGGCCAGAAGCTTTCTTT
TRBV28,.,TRBJ2-7,many,CASSGLDISYEQYF,TGTGCCAGCAGTGGGCTGGACATCTCCTACGAGCAGTACTTC
TRBV5-4,.,TRBJ2-5,few,CASRRTATTGETQYF,TGTGCCAGCAGAAGGACGGCAACCACGGGGGAGACCCAGTACTTC
TRBV7-9,.,TRBJ1-5,many,CASSSGWAAGEPQHF,TGTGCCAGCAGCTCCGGGTGGGCTGCAGGGGAGCCCCAGCATTTT
TRBV11-2,TRBD2,TRBJ2-5,many,CASTDDGGSKETQYF,TGTGCCAGCACCGACGACGGGGGGAGTAAAGAGACCCAGTACTTC
TRBV6-1,.,TRBJ1-4,.,CASSDGTGREKLFF,TGTGCCAGCAGTGACGGGACCGGACGTGAAAAACTGTTTTTT
TRBV11-2,.,TRBJ2-5,many,CASSLGTETQYF,TGTGCCAGCAGCTTAGGGACGGAGACCCAGTACTTC
TRBV19,.,TRBJ2-1,few,CASHSGQNNEQFF,TGTGCCAGTCATTCCGGACAAAACAATGAGCAGTTCTTC
TRBV7-2,TRBD2,TRBJ2-4,many,CASSLVGGPPRIAGGAKNIQYF,TGTGCCAGCAGCTTAGTTGGTGGCCCGCCGCGGATAGCGGGGGGAGCCAAAAACATTCAGTACTTC
TRBV20-1,TRBD1,TRBJ2-5,few,CSAPTGQETQYF,TGCAGTGCCCCGACAGGGCAAGAGACCCAGTACTTC
TRBV12-3/TRBV12-4,TRBD1,TRBJ1-2,few,CASSLSDRGRGGYTF,TGTGCCAGCAGTCTATCGGACAGGGGGAGAGGAGGCTACACCTTC
TRBV7-3,.,TRBJ2-6,many,CASSLNEGTGANVLTF,TGTGCCAGCAGCTTAAATGAGGGGACTGGGGCCAACGTCCTGACTTTC
TRBV4-2,.,TRBJ1-6,many,CASSPPSGQYNSPLHF,TGTGCCAGCAGCCCTCCGAGTGGACAGTATAATTCACCCCTCCACTTT
TRBV11-2,.,TRBJ2-3,many,CASSSSGGGQKDTQYF,TGTGCCAGCAGCTCTTCAGGGGGGGGGCAGAAAGATACGCAGTATTTT
TRBV20-1,.,TRBJ2-1,few,CSAPTNLGSYNEQFF,TGCAGTGCCCCCACGAATCTGGGCTCCTACAATGAGCAGTTCTTC
TRBV7-2,.,TRBJ1-6,many,CASSLGGVRYSPLHF,TGTGCCAGCAGCTTAGGAGGGGTTAGGTATTCACCCCTCCACTTT
TRBV7-9,.,TRBJ2-7,few,CASSLDPGQGGRGEQYF,TGTGCCAGCAGCTTAGATCCCGGACAGGGAGGGCGGGGCGAGCAGTACTTC
TRBV5-4,TRBD1,TRBJ2-7,.,CASSLGQGAQYEQYF,TGTGCCAGCAGCCTGGGACAGGGGGCGCAGTACGAGCAGTACTTC